This T cell receptor beta chain came from a study of identifying expanded T cells in peripheral blood. General study findings and limits: Technical replicates showed around 1.3 changed clones; approximately two weeks 15 to 20; four weeks 19. Clone count variance between approximately two-week samples rose with total template count.

The CDR3 is 14 residues long. Germline values: CDR1 MNHEY, CDR2 SVGAGI. Trimming cost V 4 bases and J 1 base, with 10 bases left between them. To note about this clone: Its antigen remains unknown.

Clones were sequenced by immunoSEQ multiplex PCR, and TCRdb holds only the in-frame ones, with some missing. The sample yields 50,000 or so clones, about 92% seen once. The clonotype was recovered from a person between 18 and 70 years old in good health. Specimen: blood. This chain joins TRBV6-5 and TRBJ1-1, with D unclear. CDR3: CASSSLTRNTEAFF. The CDR3 coding sequence is TGTGCCAGCAGTTCTCTAACTAGGAACACTGAAGCTTTCTTT.